This note documents a single T cell receptor beta chain sequence. What it binds is not known. TCRdb redid the calling of the 5' RACE reads with MiXCR, one entry per CDR3 protein. The data contain about 120,000 distinct CDR3 sequences, around a fifth of them singletons. The sample is drawn from a study of T-cell memory formation after mild COVID-19. Across the whole study: TCR clustering was largely donor specific. Study conclusions and caveats: Cross-reactive memory appears to have joined, as suggested by some responding clones showing up in pre-infection memory. Shrinking CD4+ clones resided mostly in CM and EM, and CD8+ ones in EMRA. Clones shrinking between day 15 and 85 showed a balanced CD4/CD8 split, and those that grew later tilted toward CD4+.

Trimming took 0 bases from V and 2 from J, leaving 7 bases between them. Germline CDR1 LGHNA, CDR2 YSLEER. The CDR3 has 14 amino acids. This receptor was identified in a man between 18 and 35 years old who had mild COVID-19 (a few samples of this study predate the infection). Cell type and time point are not known. J is TRBJ2-5 and V is TRBV4-3; no clear D gene. What was sequenced was PBMCs or a T cell subset sorted from them (not recorded which). Here the CDR3 reads CASSQEWGQETQYF. CDR3 nucleotides: TGCGCCAGCAGCCAAGAGTGGGGTCAAGAGACCCAGTACTTC.